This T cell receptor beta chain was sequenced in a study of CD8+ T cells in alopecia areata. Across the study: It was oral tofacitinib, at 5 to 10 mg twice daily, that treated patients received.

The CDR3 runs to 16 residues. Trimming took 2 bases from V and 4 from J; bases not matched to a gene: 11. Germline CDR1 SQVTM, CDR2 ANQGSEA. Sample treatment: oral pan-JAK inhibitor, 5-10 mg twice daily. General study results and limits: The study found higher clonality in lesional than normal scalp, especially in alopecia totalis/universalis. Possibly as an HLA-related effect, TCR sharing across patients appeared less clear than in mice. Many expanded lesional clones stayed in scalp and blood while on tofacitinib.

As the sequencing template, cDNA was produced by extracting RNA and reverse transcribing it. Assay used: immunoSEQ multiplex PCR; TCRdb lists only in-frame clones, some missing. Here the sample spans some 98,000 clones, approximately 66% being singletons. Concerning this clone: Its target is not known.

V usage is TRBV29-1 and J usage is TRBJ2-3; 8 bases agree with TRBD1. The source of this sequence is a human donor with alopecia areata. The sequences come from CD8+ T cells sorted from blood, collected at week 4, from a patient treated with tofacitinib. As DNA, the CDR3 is TGCAGCGTTGAAAACAGGGGGGAACTGGCAGCAGATACGCAGTATTTT. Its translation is CSVENRGELAADTQYF.